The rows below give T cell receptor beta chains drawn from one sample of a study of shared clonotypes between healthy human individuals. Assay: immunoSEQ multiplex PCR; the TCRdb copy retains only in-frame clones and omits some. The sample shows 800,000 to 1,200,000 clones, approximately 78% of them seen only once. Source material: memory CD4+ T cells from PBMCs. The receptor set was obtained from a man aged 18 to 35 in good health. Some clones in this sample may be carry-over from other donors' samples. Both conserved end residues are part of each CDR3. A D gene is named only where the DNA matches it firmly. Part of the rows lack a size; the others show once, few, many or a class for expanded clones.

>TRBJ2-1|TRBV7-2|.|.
TGTGCCAGCAGCCCAGCCGTTAGGGCTAGCTTTAGCAATGAGCAGTTCTTC
CASSPAVRASFSNEQFF
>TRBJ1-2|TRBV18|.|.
TGTGCCAGCTCACCCCAAGGCGGGACTGAAGGCTACACCTTC
CASSPQGGTEGYTF
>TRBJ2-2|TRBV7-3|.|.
TGTGCCAGCAGCCCCAAGACTAACACCGGGGAGCTGTTTTTT
CASSPKTNTGELFF
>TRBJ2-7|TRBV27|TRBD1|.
TGTGCCAGCAGCAGTCCCGGGACAGGGCGCTACGAGCAGTACTTC
CASSSPGTGRYEQYF
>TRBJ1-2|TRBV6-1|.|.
TGTGCCAGCAGTGCCAATGGCTACACCTTC
CASSANGYTF
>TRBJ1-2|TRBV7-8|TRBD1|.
TGTGCCAGCAGCTATGGGACAGGGAACTATGGCTACACCTTC
CASSYGTGNYGYTF
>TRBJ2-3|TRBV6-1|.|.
TGTGCCAGCACCCACCGTCCCACAGATACGCAGTATTTT
CASTHRPTDTQYF
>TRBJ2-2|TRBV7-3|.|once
TGTGCCAGCAGCTTAGATATCCGCACCGGGGAGCTGTTTTTT
CASSLDIRTGELFF
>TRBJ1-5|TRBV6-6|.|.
TGTGCCAGCAGCCCCCCAGGCCAGCCCCAGCATTTT
CASSPPGQPQHF
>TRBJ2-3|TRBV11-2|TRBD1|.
TGTGCCAGCAGCACATTGACAGGGGTAGATACGCAGTATTTT
CASSTLTGVDTQYF
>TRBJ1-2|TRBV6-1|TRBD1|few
TGTGCCAGCAGGGTGGGACAGTACTATGGCTACACCTTC
CASRVGQYYGYTF
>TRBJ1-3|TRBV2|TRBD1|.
TGTGCCAGCAGTCCCCAGGGGGCGAGAAACACCATATATTTT
CASSPQGARNTIYF
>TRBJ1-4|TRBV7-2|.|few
TGTGCCAGCAGCTTATTCCCGGGGGCGGCAACTAATGAAAAACTGTTTTTT
CASSLFPGAATNEKLFF
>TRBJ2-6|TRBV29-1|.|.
TGCAGCGTCCGTTTCGGGTACTCGGGCGGGGCCAACGTCCTGACTTTC
CSVRFGYSGGANVLTF
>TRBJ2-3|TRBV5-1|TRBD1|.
TGCGCCAGCAGCTTGGCCAGGGGGCTAACAGATACGCAGTATTTT
CASSLARGLTDTQYF
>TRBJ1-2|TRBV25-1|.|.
TGTGCCAGCAGTGAAGTTTGGAGCAACTATGGCTACACCTTC
CASSEVWSNYGYTF
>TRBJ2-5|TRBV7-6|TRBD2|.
TGTGCCAGCAGCCTGGGGACTAGCGGGAGGGGGGAGACCCAGTACTTC
CASSLGTSGRGETQYF
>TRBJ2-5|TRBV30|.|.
TGTGCCTGGAGTGTACTTGAAGAGACCCAGTACTTC
CAWSVLEETQYF
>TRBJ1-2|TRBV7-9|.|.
TGTGCCAGCAGCAGTGGACTCAAAGGGGATGGCTACACCTTC
CASSSGLKGDGYTF
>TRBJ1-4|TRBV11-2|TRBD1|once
TGTGCCAGCAGCTCGGACAGGGCCAGTGAAAAACTGTTTTTT
CASSSDRASEKLFF
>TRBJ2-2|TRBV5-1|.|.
TGCGCCAGCTCCGCGGGGAACGGGGAGCTGTTTTTT
CASSAGNGELFF
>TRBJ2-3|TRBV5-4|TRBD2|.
TGTGCCAGCAGCCCGAGCGGGAGGGCGACAGATACGCAGTATTTT
CASSPSGRATDTQYF
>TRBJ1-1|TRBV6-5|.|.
TGTGCCAGCAGTTACTCTCAGGGCAGCACTGAAGCTTTCTTT
CASSYSQGSTEAFF
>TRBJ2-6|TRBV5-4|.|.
TGTGCCAGCAGCTCCCCTAGCCTAGGGACCGGGGCCAACGTCCTGACTTTC
CASSSPSLGTGANVLTF
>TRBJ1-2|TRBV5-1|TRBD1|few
TGCGCCAGCAGCCCCAATCCGGGACAGGGAGTCTATGGCTACACCTTC
CASSPNPGQGVYGYTF